This is a list of T cell receptor beta chains from one sample in a study of blood T cells in healthy people across ages. TCRdb redid the calling of the 5' RACE reads with MiXCR, one entry per CDR3 protein. The table records 800,000 to 950,000 distinct CDR3 sequences, roughly 29% of them present only once. These same data were also listed under a study on T cells of mothers and their children.

Source material: blood. These receptors were obtained from a woman in her 40s in good health. The CDR3 runs from the conserved cysteine through the conserved F or W. A D gene is named only where the DNA matches it firmly. Size is stated for part of the rows, as once, few or many counts, or as a class when the clone is expanded.

>TRBV6-2/TRBV6-3|TRBD1|once|TRBJ2-5
CANTFDRGRVETQYF
TGTGCCAACACTTTCGACAGGGGGCGAGTGGAGACCCAGTACTTC
>TRBV29-1|.|few|TRBJ2-1
CSVDRQGSHNEQFF
TGCAGCGTTGATCGGCAGGGCTCCCACAATGAGCAGTTCTTC
>TRBV2|.|few|TRBJ1-2
CASSGIVSYGYTF
TGTGCCAGCAGTGGCATCGTCTCCTATGGCTACACCTTC
>TRBV5-5|TRBD1|.|TRBJ1-5
CAGSWGQGSNQPQHF
TGTGCCGGCAGCTGGGGACAGGGTAGCAATCAGCCCCAGCATTTT
>TRBV12-3/TRBV12-4|.|few|TRBJ1-1
CASSLRQLETFF
TGTGCCAGCAGTTTAAGACAGCTTGAAACTTTCTTT
>TRBV24-1|.|.|TRBJ1-1
CATSVTENTEAFF
TGTGCCACCAGTGTGACCGAGAACACTGAAGCTTTCTTT
>TRBV10-3|TRBD1|few|TRBJ2-1
CATRTGTDSQETQFF
TGTGCCACCCGAACGGGGACAGATTCCCAAGAGACCCAGTTCTTC
>TRBV14|.|few|TRBJ1-1
CASSQARGAGTEAFF
TGTGCCAGCAGCCAAGCAAGGGGCGCCGGCACTGAAGCTTTCTTT
>TRBV7-9|.|.|TRBJ2-7
CASRDMTGSYEQYF
TGTGCCAGCCGGGACATGACGGGGTCCTACGAGCAGTACTTC
>TRBV27|TRBD1|.|TRBJ1-2
CASSLSRTGEANYGHTF
TGTGCCAGCAGTTTATCCAGAACAGGGGAGGCTAACTATGGCCACACCTTC
>TRBV15|TRBD1|few|TRBJ1-4
CATSRPGQSREKLFF
TGTGCCACCAGCAGACCGGGACAGAGTCGGGAAAAACTGTTTTTT
>TRBV5-1|TRBD1|.|TRBJ1-1
CASSLGDGTAEAFF
TGCGCCAGCAGCTTAGGGGACGGGACAGCTGAAGCTTTCTTT
>TRBV28|.|.|TRBJ2-3
CASTPPQGLSTDTQYF
TGTGCCAGCACCCCTCCCCAGGGCTTATCCACAGATACGCAGTATTTT
>TRBV28|.|.|TRBJ1-6
CASSPTGYRILRDNSPLHF
TGTGCCAGCAGTCCCACAGGTTACCGGATCTTGCGGGATAATTCACCCCTCCACTTT
>TRBV18|TRBD2|many|TRBJ2-1
CASSSRTSGGPDLGYEQFF
TGTGCCAGCTCATCCCGGACTAGCGGGGGCCCCGATCTGGGCTATGAGCAGTTCTTC
>TRBV28|.|.|TRBJ2-1
CASSSGLAYNEQFF
TGTGCCAGCAGTTCAGGTCTAGCCTACAATGAGCAGTTCTTC
>TRBV27|.|few|TRBJ2-1
CASSSGDTYYNEQFF
TGTGCCAGCTCCTCGGGGGACACGTATTACAATGAGCAGTTCTTC
>TRBV27|.|.|TRBJ2-3
CASSLTLTGVSTDTQYF
TGTGCCAGCAGTTTAACCCTGACAGGAGTAAGCACAGATACGCAGTATTTT
>TRBV29-1|TRBD1|.|TRBJ1-5
CSVRDRGRPFTPPRPNQPQHF
TGCAGCGTTCGGGACAGGGGGCGACCCTTTACCCCCCCTAGACCTAATCAGCCCCAGCATTTT
>TRBV12-3/TRBV12-4|.|few|TRBJ1-1
CASSILLDPEAFF
TGTGCCAGCAGTATCCTTTTGGATCCTGAAGCTTTCTTT
>TRBV5-8|.|many|TRBJ2-7
CASSSTATYEQYF
TGTGCCAGCAGCTCGACAGCCACCTACGAGCAGTACTTC
>TRBV24-1|.|many|TRBJ2-1
CATSDLGNQYNEQFF
TGTGCCACCAGTGATTTAGGCAACCAATACAATGAGCAGTTCTTC
>TRBV3-1|.|.|TRBJ2-1
CASSQGRGQFF
TGTGCCAGCAGCCAGGGCCGGGGGCAGTTCTTC
>TRBV20-1|TRBD2|.|TRBJ2-3
CSARGEREWADTQYF
TGCAGTGCTAGAGGGGAGCGGGAGTGGGCAGATACGCAGTATTTT
>TRBV28|.|few|TRBJ2-5
CASSLPGTPSGKTQYF
TGTGCCAGCAGTTTGCCCGGGACCCCTTCCGGGAAGACCCAGTACTTC
>TRBV13|TRBD2|few|TRBJ2-7
CASSPYGLAGSSSYEQYF
TGTGCCAGCAGCCCCTACGGACTAGCGGGGTCGAGCTCCTACGAGCAGTACTTC
>TRBV4-3|.|few|TRBJ1-1
CANSQDKLGRGAAFF
TGCGCCAACAGCCAAGATAAACTGGGAAGAGGTGCGGCTTTCTTT
>TRBV5-5|TRBD1|many|TRBJ2-7
CASSRTGDAYEQYF
TGTGCCAGCAGCCGGACAGGGGACGCCTACGAGCAGTACTTC
>TRBV13|TRBD2|.|TRBJ2-5
CASSRKLTSAGTQYF
TGTGCCAGCAGCCGAAAATTAACTAGCGCAGGGACCCAGTACTTC
>TRBV28|.|many|TRBJ1-4
CASSYRGGNEKLFF
TGTGCCAGCAGTTATAGGGGCGGGAATGAAAAACTGTTTTTT
>TRBV19|.|few|TRBJ1-1
CASSQGRGLDTEAFF
TGTGCCAGTAGCCAGGGCCGGGGGCTAGACACTGAAGCTTTCTTT
>TRBV20-1|TRBD2|.|TRBJ2-5
CSARRGAEGTQYF
TGCAGTGCTAGGCGGGGGGCGGAGGGGACCCAGTACTTC
>TRBV7-2|.|few|TRBJ2-2
CASSLARHRDTGELFF
TGTGCCAGCAGCTTAGCAAGACACCGGGACACCGGGGAGCTGTTTTTT